These 21 T cell receptor beta chains share one sample of origin, sequenced in a study of T cell responses to AZD1222 COVID-19 vaccine. Clones were read by immunoSEQ multiplex PCR, and TCRdb kept only the in-frame ones, dropping some. The data contain 100,000 to 150,000 clones, 75% to 90% of them singletons. This material consisted of peripheral blood, taken on day 0 of MenACWY control vaccination. These TCRs come from an adult in good health.

There are a few counts of this clone. The V gene is TRBV9, the J gene TRBJ2-7, with a tentative D call TRBD2 (6 bases). Deletions cut 4 bases from V and 5 bases from J, with 16 bases between. CDR1 and CDR2 (germline): SGDLS, YYNGEE. This CDR3 region has 14 residues. The CDR3 nucleotides read TGTGCCAGCAGCACCCGACTAGGGTCCGACGAGCAGTACTTC. Its translation: CASSTRLGSDEQYF.

This clone was detected only a few times. This sequence joins TRBV18 and TRBJ1-1; weak D call: TRBD1 (5 bases). Between the trimmed V and J ends, which lost 1 base and 1 base, there was a span of 10 bases. Germline CDR1 is KGHSH and CDR2 is LQKENI. The length of the CDR3 is 15 residues. The CDR3 region is CASSPQTDWNTEAFF. CDR3 bases: TGTGCCAGCTCACCACAGACAGATTGGAACACTGAAGCTTTCTTT.

The chain couples TRBV5-4 to TRBJ2-6, with D possibly being TRBD1 (5 bases). CDR1 and CDR2 (germline): SGHNT, YYREEE (reference sequence). Trimming removed 2 bases at V and 0 bases at J, with 12 bases between. This CDR3 is built from 17 residues. CDR3 DNA: TGTGCCAGCAGCTTACGGACACAGAGCTCTGGGGCCAACGTCCTGACTTTC. It is translated as CASSLRTQSSGANVLTF.

The chain uses TRBV27 and TRBJ2-2; D is undetermined. Trimming shortened V by 3 bases and J by 1 base, and 6 bases separated the two germline ends. CDR3 length: 14 amino acids. Germline-derived CDR1 and CDR2 are MNHEY and SMNVEV (reference sequence). The CDR3, as DNA: TGTGCCAGCAGTTTTGGAGTGAACACCGGGGAGCTGTTTTTT. Translated, it gives CASSFGVNTGELFF.

V gene TRBV18 combines with J gene TRBJ1-1, with TRBD1 as a possible D gene (6 bases). The CDR3 length is 14 residues. Germline V gene sequence: CDR1 KGHSH, CDR2 LQKENI. V dropped 6 bases and J dropped 5 bases, with 16 bases sitting between them. In DNA form, the CDR3 reads TGTGCCAGCTCGTACCAGGGGTTTGGTACTGAAGCTTTCTTT. Translation: CASSYQGFGTEAFF.

V and J are TRBV5-5 and TRBJ1-2; no firm D call. Trimming shortened V by 3 bases and J by 4 bases, and 10 bases separated the two germline ends. The CDR3 consists of 13 residues. Germline V gene sequence: CDR1 SGHKS, CDR2 YYEKEE (reference sequence). The CDR3 loop is CASSSQAGYGYTF. CDR3 nucleotides: TGTGCCAGCAGCTCCCAGGCGGGCTATGGCTACACCTTC. Using reference TRBV5-5 and TRBJ1-2 for the parts outside the CDR3, the full variable domain is DAGVTQSPTHLIKTRGQQVTLRCSPISGHKSVSWYQQVLGQGPQFIFQYYEKEERGRGNFPDRFSARQFPNYSSELNVNALLLGDSALYLCASSSQAGYGYTFGSGTRLTVV.

This clone was observed a single time. The chain links TRBV6-5 to TRBJ1-2; 12 bases align to TRBD1. This CDR3 has 16 residues. The junction had 7 bases not matched to a gene; V was cut back by 0 bases and J by 8 bases. Germline loops: CDR1 MNHEY, CDR2 SVGAGI. The CDR3 region has the DNA TGTGCCAGCAGTTACTCGATTTCTGGGACAGGGGGCGGCTACACCTTC. This gives the protein CASSYSISGTGGGYTF.

V is TRBV4-1 and J is TRBJ1-5; D possibly corresponds to TRBD1 (6 bases). The germline gives CDR1 MGHRA, CDR2 YSYEKL. V was shortened by 4 bases and J by 3 bases, with 10 bases between the two germline ends. This CDR3 region has 14 residues. CDR3 region: CASSLGQTNQPQHF. The CDR3, as DNA: TGCGCCAGCAGCCTCGGACAGACCAATCAGCCCCAGCATTTT.

The V gene is TRBV7-9, the J gene TRBJ1-2; D perhaps matches TRBD1 (6 bases). The CDR3 sequence is 13 residues long. With 6 bases removed from V and 9 bases from J, the gap between germline ends came to 17 bases. Germline assignment: CDR1 SEHNR and CDR2 FQNEAQ (reference sequence). The CDR3 sequence is CASRDKGEESYTF. The CDR3 region has the DNA TGTGCCAGCAGGGACAAGGGGGAGGAAAGCTACACCTTC. The full variable domain, completed using reference TRBV7-9 and TRBJ1-2, is DTGVSQNPRHKITKRGQNVTFRCDPISEHNRLYWYRQTLGQGPEFLTYFQNEAQLEKSRLLSDRFSAERPKGSFSTLEIQRTEQGDSAMYLCASRDKGEESYTFGSGTRLTVV.

Note on this clone: The germline gene is not matched at one end of the junction; a read error may be the cause. The V and J genes are TRBV3-1 (or the pseudogene TRBV3-2) and TRBJ2-1; 13 nucleotides agree with TRBD2. The V gene's germline CDR1 is LGHDT and CDR2 YNNKEL (reference sequence). The CDR3 has 13 residues. The CDR3 DNA reads as TGTGCCAGCAGCCTCCTGGGACTAGCGGGAATGGTCTTC. This translates into CASSLLGLAGMVF.

This clone was counted between two and nine times. The rearrangement links TRBV11-3 to TRBJ2-2, with 13 bases aligning to TRBD2. Trimming cost V 3 bases and J 8 bases; bases outside gene matches: 6. Germline CDR1 and CDR2: SGHNT and YENEEA. The CDR3 sequence is 16 residues long. In DNA form, the CDR3 reads TGTGCCAGCAGCTTCGGACTAGCGGGAGTTTCAGGGGAGCTGTTTTTT. Its protein is CASSFGLAGVSGELFF.

The J gene is TRBJ1-1, the V gene TRBV2; D is possibly TRBD1 (6 bases). V was shortened by 8 bases and J by 1 base, with 11 bases between the two germline ends. The germline gives CDR1 SNHLY, CDR2 FYNNEI. The CDR3 loop spans 13 amino acids. Here the CDR3 reads CASAGTPNTEAFF. The CDR3 DNA is TGTGCCAGCGCCGGGACACCGAACACTGAAGCTTTCTTT.

The chain has TRBV27 and TRBJ1-1, with TRBD1 matching 8 bases. V lost 2 bases and J lost 0; bases outside the gene matches: 5. Germline CDR1 is MNHEY and CDR2 is SMNVEV (reference sequence). The CDR3 has 16 residues. CDR3 loop: CASSLRGQGLNTEAFF. CDR3 sequence (DNA): TGTGCCAGCAGTTTACGCGGACAGGGCCTGAACACTGAAGCTTTCTTT.

The chain uses TRBV7-9 and TRBJ2-1, with D perhaps matching TRBD2 (5 bases). Germline-derived CDR1 and CDR2 are SEHNR and FQNEAQ (reference sequence). V was cut by 2 bases and J by 10 bases, with 18 bases left in between. The CDR3 length is 15 residues. CDR3: CASSLSLVGGGEQFF. CDR3 nucleotides: TGTGCCAGCAGCTTAAGTTTGGTTGGCGGAGGAGAGCAGTTCTTC.

The chain uses TRBV7-6 and TRBJ2-5, with TRBD2 identical over 16 bases. CDR1 and CDR2 (germline): SGHVS, FNYEAQ. The CDR3 sequence is 17 residues long. V lost 6 bases and J lost 8; bases outside the gene matches: 12. The CDR3 here is CASREPGLAGGPVTQYF. As DNA, the CDR3 is TGTGCCAGCAGGGAACCGGGACTAGCGGGAGGGCCTGTAACCCAGTACTTC.

The chain couples TRBV7-9 to TRBJ2-2; no firm D call. Trimming pared 5 bases from V and 1 base from J, leaving 2 bases between. There are 12 residues in the CDR3. Germline values: CDR1 SEHNR, CDR2 FQNEAQ (reference sequence). The CDR3 nucleotides read TGTGCCAGCAGCAAGAACACCGGGGAGCTGTTTTTT. Protein product: CASSKNTGELFF. Based on the CDR3 plus reference TRBV7-9 and TRBJ2-2, the full variable domain is DTGVSQNPRHKITKRGQNVTFRCDPISEHNRLYWYRQTLGQGPEFLTYFQNEAQLEKSRLLSDRFSAERPKGSFSTLEIQRTEQGDSAMYLCASSKNTGELFFGEGSRLTVL.

The chain is built from TRBV3-1 (or the pseudogene TRBV3-2) and TRBJ2-3, with 7 positions matching TRBD2. The CDR3 has 16 residues. The ends lost 1 base at V and 1 base at J; junction bases unmatched: 5. Germline CDR1 is LGHDT and CDR2 is YNNKEL (reference sequence). The CDR3 is CASSQVLGRGTDTQYF. The DNA for the CDR3 is TGTGCCAGCAGCCAAGTACTGGGGAGGGGCACAGATACGCAGTATTTT.

The chain recombines TRBV6-5 with TRBJ2-7, with D perhaps given as TRBD1 or TRBD2 (7 bases each). The CDR3 spans 15 residues. The ends were cut back, 0 bases at V and 4 bases at J, with 13 bases in the middle. CDR1 and CDR2 from the germline V gene are MNHEY and SVGAGI. DNA of the CDR3: TGTGCCAGCAGTTACTCGGGAGGGGGCGGTTACGAGCAGTACTTC. Translated, it gives CASSYSGGGGYEQYF.

The chain combines TRBV5-1 with TRBJ2-7; the match to TRBD2 covers 12 bases. Germline V gene sequence: CDR1 SGHRS, CDR2 YFSETQ. The CDR3 contains 16 residues. The V segment lost 4 bases and the J segment 2 bases; nucleotides outside the gene matches: 7. CDR3 residues: CASSVLTSGSTYEQYF. CDR3 sequence (DNA): TGCGCCAGCAGCGTCTTGACTAGCGGGAGCACCTACGAGCAGTACTTC.

The table lists this clone with a count of one. V and J are TRBV10-3 and TRBJ2-1, with 8 nucleotides matching TRBD2. This CDR3 contains 15 residues. The germline gives CDR1 ENHRY, CDR2 SYGVKD. With 0 bases clipped from V and 8 bases from J, the junction kept 6 bases outside the gene matches. CDR3 sequence: CAISESSGSVDEQFF. As DNA, the CDR3 is TGTGCCATCAGTGAGTCGAGCGGGAGCGTCGATGAGCAGTTCTTC.

This clone has a count of ten or more. V usage is TRBV21-1 and J usage is TRBJ2-7; the listed D gene, TRBD2, was not tested against the DNA. TRBV21-1 is tagged as a pseudogene. CDR3 length equals 16 residues. As DNA, the CDR3 is TGTGCCAGCAGCAAAGCGCTGGCTAGCGGGAGTTACGAGCAGTACTTC. Translating gives CASSKALASGSYEQYF.